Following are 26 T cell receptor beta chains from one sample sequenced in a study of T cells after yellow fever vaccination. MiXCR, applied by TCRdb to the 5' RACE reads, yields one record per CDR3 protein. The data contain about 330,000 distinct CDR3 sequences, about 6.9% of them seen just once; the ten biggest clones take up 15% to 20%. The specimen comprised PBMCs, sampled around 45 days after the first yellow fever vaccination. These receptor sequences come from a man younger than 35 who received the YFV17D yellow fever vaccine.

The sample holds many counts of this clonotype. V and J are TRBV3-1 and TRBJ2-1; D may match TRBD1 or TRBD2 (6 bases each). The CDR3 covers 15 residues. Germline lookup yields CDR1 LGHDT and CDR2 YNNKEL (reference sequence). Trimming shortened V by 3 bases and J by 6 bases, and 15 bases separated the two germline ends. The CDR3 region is CASSHLMGGPNEQFF. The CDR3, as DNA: TGTGCCAGCAGCCACTTGATGGGGGGCCCCAATGAGCAGTTCTTC.

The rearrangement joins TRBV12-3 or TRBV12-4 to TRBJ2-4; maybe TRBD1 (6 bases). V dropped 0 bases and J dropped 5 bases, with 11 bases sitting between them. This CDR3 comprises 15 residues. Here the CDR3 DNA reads TGTGCCAGCAGTTTAGCGACGACAGGACAAAACATTCAGTACTTC. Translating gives CASSLATTGQNIQYF.

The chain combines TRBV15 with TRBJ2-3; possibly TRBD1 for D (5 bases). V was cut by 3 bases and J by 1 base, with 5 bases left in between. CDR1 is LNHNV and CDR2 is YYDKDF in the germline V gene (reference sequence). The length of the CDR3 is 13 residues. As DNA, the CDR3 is TGTGCCACCAGCAGCAGGGGCACAGATACGCAGTATTTT. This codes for CATSSRGTDTQYF. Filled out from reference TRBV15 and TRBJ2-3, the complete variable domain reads DAMVIQNPRYQVTQFGKPVTLSCSQTLNHNVMYWYQQKSSQAPKLLFHYYDKDFNNEADTPDNFQSRRPNTSFCFLDIRSPGLGDTAMYLCATSSRGTDTQYFGPGTRLTVL.

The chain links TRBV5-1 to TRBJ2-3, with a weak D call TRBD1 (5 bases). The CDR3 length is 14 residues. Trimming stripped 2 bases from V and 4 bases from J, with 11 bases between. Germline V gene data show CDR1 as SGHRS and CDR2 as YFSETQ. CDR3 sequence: CASSFQGTADTQYF. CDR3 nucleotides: TGCGCCAGCAGCTTCCAGGGAACGGCAGATACGCAGTATTTT. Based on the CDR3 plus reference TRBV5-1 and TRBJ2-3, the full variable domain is KAGVTQTPRYLIKTRGQQVTLSCSPISGHRSVSWYQQTPGQGLQFLFEYFSETQRNKGNFPGRFSGRQFSNSRSEMNVSTLELGDSALYLCASSFQGTADTQYFGPGTRLTVL.

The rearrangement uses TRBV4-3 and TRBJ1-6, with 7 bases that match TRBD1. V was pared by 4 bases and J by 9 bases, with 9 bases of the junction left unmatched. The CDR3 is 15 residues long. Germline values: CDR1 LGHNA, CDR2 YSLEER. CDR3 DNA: TGCGCCAGCAGCCGGGGAGGGGGCCCACGTTCACCCCTCCACTTT. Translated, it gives CASSRGGGPRSPLHF.

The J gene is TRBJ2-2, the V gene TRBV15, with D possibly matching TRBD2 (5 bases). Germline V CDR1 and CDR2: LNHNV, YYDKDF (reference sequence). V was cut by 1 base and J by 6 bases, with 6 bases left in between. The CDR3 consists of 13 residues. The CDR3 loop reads CATSRVRAGELFF. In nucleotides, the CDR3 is TGTGCCACCAGCAGAGTGAGGGCCGGGGAGCTGTTTTTT.

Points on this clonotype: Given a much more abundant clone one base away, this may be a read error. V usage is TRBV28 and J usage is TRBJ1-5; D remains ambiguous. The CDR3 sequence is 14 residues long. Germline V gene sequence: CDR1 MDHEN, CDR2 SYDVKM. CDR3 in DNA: TGTGCCAGCAGCCCCACGGGAGGCAATCAGCTCCAGCATTTT. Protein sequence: CASSPTGGNQLQHF.

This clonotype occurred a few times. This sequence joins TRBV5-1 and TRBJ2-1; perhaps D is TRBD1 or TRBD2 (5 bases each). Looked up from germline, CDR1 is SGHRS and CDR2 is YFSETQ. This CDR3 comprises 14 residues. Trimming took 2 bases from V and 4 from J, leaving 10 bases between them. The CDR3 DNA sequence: TGCGCCAGCAGCTTTCAGGGACCGTACAATGAGCAGTTCTTC. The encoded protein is CASSFQGPYNEQFF.

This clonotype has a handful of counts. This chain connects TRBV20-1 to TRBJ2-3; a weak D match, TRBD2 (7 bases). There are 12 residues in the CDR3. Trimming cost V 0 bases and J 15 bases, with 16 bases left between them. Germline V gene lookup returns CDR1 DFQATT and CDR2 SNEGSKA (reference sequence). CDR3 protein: CSARDTGGPPYF. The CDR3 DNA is TGCAGTGCTAGAGATACCGGGGGGCCGCCCTATTTT.

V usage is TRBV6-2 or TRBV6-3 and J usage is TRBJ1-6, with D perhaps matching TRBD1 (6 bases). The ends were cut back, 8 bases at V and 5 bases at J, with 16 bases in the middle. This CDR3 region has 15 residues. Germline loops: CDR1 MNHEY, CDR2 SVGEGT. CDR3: CASSTGGANNSPLHF. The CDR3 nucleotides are TGTGCCAGCTCCACCGGGGGCGCGAATAATTCACCCCTCCACTTT.

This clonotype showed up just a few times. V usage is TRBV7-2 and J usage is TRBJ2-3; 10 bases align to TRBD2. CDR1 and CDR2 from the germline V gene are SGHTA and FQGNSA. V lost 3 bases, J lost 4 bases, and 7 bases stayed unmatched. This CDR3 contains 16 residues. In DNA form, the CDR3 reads TGTGCCAGCAGCTTCCGACTAGCGGGTGGGTCAGATACGCAGTATTTT. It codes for CASSFRLAGGSDTQYF.

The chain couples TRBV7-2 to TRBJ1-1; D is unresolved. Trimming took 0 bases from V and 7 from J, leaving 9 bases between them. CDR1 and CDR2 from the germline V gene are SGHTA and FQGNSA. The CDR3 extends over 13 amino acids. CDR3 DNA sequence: TGTGCCAGCAGCTTAGCCGTCAGCTATGAAGCTTTCTTT. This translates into CASSLAVSYEAFF.

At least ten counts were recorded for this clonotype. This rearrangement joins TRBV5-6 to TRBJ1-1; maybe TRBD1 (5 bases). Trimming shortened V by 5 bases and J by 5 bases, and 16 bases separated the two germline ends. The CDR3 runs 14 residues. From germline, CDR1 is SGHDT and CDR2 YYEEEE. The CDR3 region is CASSSLGVRTEAFF. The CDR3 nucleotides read TGTGCCAGCAGTTCCCTGGGGGTACGAACTGAAGCTTTCTTT. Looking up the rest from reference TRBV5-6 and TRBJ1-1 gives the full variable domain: DAGVTQSPTHLIKTRGQQVTLRCSPKSGHDTVSWYQQALGQGPQFIFQYYEEEERQRGNFPDRFSGHQFPNYSSELNVNALLLGDSALYLCASSSLGVRTEAFFGQGTRLTVV.

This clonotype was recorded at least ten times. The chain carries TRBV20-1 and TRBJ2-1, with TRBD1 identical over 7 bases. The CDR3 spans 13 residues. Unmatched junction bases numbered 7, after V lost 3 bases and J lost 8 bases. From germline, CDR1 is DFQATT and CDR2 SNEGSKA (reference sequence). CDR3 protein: CSARTGIGDEQFF. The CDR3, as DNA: TGCAGTGCTAGGACAGGGATTGGGGATGAGCAGTTCTTC.

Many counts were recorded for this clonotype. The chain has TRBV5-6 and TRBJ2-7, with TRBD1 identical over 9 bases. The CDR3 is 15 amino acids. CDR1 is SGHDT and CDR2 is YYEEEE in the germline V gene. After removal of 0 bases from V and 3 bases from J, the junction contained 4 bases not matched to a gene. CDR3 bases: TGTGCCAGCAGCTTGGATAGGACAGGGGACTACGAGCAGTACTTC. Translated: CASSLDRTGDYEQYF.

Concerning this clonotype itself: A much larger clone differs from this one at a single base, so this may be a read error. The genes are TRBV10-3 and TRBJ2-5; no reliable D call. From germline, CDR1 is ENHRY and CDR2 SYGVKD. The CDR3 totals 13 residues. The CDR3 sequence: CTISDGVGETQYF. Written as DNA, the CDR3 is TGTACCATCAGTGATGGGGTAGGGGAGACCCAGTACTTC.

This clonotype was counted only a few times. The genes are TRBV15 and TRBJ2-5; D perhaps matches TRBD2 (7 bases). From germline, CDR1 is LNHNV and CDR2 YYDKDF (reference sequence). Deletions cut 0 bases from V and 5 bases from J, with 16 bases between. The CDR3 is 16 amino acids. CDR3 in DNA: TGTGCCACCAGCAGAGATCGGACGGGGGGCAGGGAGACCCAGTACTTC. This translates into CATSRDRTGGRETQYF.

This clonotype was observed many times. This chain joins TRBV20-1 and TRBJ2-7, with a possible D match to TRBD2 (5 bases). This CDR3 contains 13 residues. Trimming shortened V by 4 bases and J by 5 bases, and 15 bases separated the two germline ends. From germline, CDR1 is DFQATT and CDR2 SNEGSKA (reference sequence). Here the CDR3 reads CSAITDAGDEQYF. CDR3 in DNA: TGCAGTGCTATCACCGACGCGGGCGACGAGCAGTACTTC.

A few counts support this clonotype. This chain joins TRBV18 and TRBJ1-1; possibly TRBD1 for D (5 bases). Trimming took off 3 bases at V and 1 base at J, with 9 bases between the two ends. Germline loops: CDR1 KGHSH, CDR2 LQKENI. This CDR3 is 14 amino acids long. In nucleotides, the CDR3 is TGTGCCAGCTCACCGCAGGGCAAGAACACTGAAGCTTTCTTT. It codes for CASSPQGKNTEAFF.

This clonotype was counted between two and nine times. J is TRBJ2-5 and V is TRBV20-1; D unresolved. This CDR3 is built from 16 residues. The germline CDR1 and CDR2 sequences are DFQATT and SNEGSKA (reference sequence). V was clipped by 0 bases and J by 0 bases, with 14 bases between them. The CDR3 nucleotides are TGCAGTGCTAGAGATATAGGAGCCGCGTACCAAGAGACCCAGTACTTC. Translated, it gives CSARDIGAAYQETQYF.

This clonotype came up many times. The CDR3 region is CASSEDSGFYEQYF. CDR3 sequence (DNA): TGCGCCAGCAGCGAAGACAGTGGATTCTACGAGCAGTACTTC. V is TRBV5-1 and J is TRBJ2-7, with a possible D match to TRBD1 (5 bases). The V gene's germline CDR1 is SGHRS and CDR2 YFSETQ. V was cut by 4 bases and J by 3 bases, with 14 bases left in between. The CDR3 has 14 amino acids. The full variable domain, completed using reference TRBV5-1 and TRBJ2-7, is KAGVTQTPRYLIKTRGQQVTLSCSPISGHRSVSWYQQTPGQGLQFLFEYFSETQRNKGNFPGRFSGRQFSNSRSEMNVSTLELGDSALYLCASSEDSGFYEQYFGPGTRLTVT.

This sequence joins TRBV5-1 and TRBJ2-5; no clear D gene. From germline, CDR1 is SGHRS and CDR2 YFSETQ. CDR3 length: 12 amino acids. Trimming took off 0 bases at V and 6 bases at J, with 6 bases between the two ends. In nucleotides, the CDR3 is TGCGCCAGCAGCTTGGAGGACCAGACCCAGTACTTC. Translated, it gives CASSLEDQTQYF.

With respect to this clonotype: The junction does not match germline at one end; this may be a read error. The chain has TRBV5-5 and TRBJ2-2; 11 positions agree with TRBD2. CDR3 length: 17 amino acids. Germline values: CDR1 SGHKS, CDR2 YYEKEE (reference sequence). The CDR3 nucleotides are TGTGTCAGCAGCCGGGGGACTAGCGGATCGAACACCGGGGAGCTGTTTTTT. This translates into CVSSRGTSGSNTGELFF.

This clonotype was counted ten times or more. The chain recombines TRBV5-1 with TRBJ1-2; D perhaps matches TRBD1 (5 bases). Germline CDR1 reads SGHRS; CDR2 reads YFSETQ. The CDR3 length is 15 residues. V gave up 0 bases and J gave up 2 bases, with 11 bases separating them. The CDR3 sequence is CASSLAVTDNYGYTF. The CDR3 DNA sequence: TGCGCCAGCAGCTTGGCCGTGACAGACAACTATGGCTACACCTTC.

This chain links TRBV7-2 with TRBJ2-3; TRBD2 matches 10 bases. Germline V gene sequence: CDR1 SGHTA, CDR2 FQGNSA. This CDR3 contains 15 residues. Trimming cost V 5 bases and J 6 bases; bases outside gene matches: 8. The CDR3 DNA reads TGTGCCAGCAGCGCCCGTAGCGGGGGGAGGGATACGCAGTATTTT. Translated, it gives CASSARSGGRDTQYF.

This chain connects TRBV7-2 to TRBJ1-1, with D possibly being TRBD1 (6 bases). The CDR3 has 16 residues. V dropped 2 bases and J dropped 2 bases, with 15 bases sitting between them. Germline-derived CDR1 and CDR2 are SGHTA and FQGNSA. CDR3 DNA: TGTGCCAGCAGCTTATTCGCAGGGGTTGGAAACACTGAAGCTTTCTTT. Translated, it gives CASSLFAGVGNTEAFF.